This T cell receptor (beta chain) was captured by sequencing in a study of blood T cell repertoires in COVID-19. Data came from immunoSEQ multiplex PCR; TCRdb stores just in-frame clones and leaves some out. The data contain about 370,000 clones, nearly 90% of them singletons. The CDR3 length is 13 residues. Germline V gives CDR1 SQVTM, CDR2 ANQGSEA. The V gene lost 5 bases and the J gene lost 7 bases, with 15 bases spanning the gap. The chain joins TRBV29-1 to TRBJ2-1, with D perhaps matching TRBD1 (6 bases). The sequenced sample was peripheral blood. This receptor was taken from a young man with active or convalescent COVID-19. The CDR3 loop reads CSVTRTAQNEQFF. In nucleotides, the CDR3 is TGCAGCGTTACCAGGACAGCACAAAATGAGCAGTTCTTC.